This entry features one T cell receptor beta chain sequence. Its specific antigen is unknown. Base quality data are lacking; no much larger clone is found one base away. The data belong to a study of cytomegalovirus exposure and HLA in healthy donors (dated by TCRdb to the late 2010s). A note on the overall study: In an earlier analysis of several hundred of the donors, 276 Gb of sequence data and approximately 100 million unique TCR beta sequences from roughly 180 million T cells were reported. Roughly 300 gigabases of sequencing data and 80 million or so unique TCR sequences were included in an early release covering about 700 HLA-typed donors. The genetic ancestry cluster associated with self-reported Caucasian donors included over 80% of the roughly 400 genotyped donors. The study aimed to test whether signatures of past pathogen exposure could be identified by cataloging public T cell receptors. The T cell repertoires of 666 subjects were profiled by immunosequencing and related to cytomegalovirus serostatus. A separate validation cohort of 100 to 150 different subjects was used in addition to the roughly 700-subject first cohort. To predict cytomegalovirus infection status, the study brought together high-throughput TCR immunosequencing, statistical association of individual TCRs with disease status, and machine learning. A later analysis re-examined previously published TCR beta repertoires from more than 550 donors and added high-resolution HLA genotyping to investigate patterns of TCR occurrence. In the later analysis, no new phenotypic data were used to find candidate immune exposures; instead, reliance was placed on TCR beta sequences and their occurrence across donors. An earlier analysis of nearly 600 of the donors applied high-throughput TCR beta sequencing to assess whether each TCR beta V gene segment acted as functional or pseudogenic. Alongside the repertoire data, information on donor age, sex, ethnicity and CMV serostatus was compiled. A later genetic analysis took genome-wide SNP genotypes for about 55% of the 666 donors and used that subset as a discovery cohort. Every discovery cohort repertoire had been produced on one sequencing platform. HLA typing covered class I and class II loci at four-digit resolution. Typing coverage varied by locus: about 620-630 donors for A, B, C, DRB1 and DQB1; more than 500 for DQA1; approximately 610 for DPA1; roughly 470 for DPB1. About five DR-DQ haplotypes were handled as single units for association and clustering because linkage in the cohort was strong. Among around 400 genotyped donors of the cohort, an average of around 240,000 unique TCR beta nucleotide sequences was sequenced per donor, of which about 18% were non-productive.

On the study overall, not on this receptor specifically: A later analysis reported that several top co-occurrence clusters appeared linked to parvovirus B19, influenza, CMV and Epstein-Barr virus. Most TCR sequences were seen in very few donors, while some public TCRs were found in many individuals. Because counts were too low, some 17 rarely observed V segments, including chromosome 9 orphons, were excluded from the earlier analysis of around 640 of the donors. A later analysis found that TCR association rates varied across HLA loci, with DRB1 alleles showing the most associated TCRs and HLA-C alleles the fewest. Compared with equally common non-associated chains, HLA-associated TCR beta chains in a later analysis were more clonally expanded and had lower generation probabilities. Three of the identified cytomegalovirus-associated TCR beta chains were confirmed in vitro to be specific for cytomegalovirus antigens. Because some donors lacked HLA typing at each locus, the association tests relied only on the typed subset. Roughly uniform sequencing depth across donors was assumed in presence/absence analyses, although this assumption may not hold. Assigning TCR associations to individual alleles was difficult when HLA alleles, especially DR and DQ, strongly co-occurred. The study listed 164 TCR beta chains as associated with cytomegalovirus. In an earlier analysis of about 540 of the donors, most TCR beta V segments were observed in productive rearrangements about 87% or about 30% of the time, broadly matching IMGT annotations. The authors suggested that the approach could potentially be extended to other disease states and immunological phenotypes. In this cohort, only TCR beta chains were sequenced, and detectable features were limited by the absence of alpha or paired-chain data. In a later analysis, most CMV-associated TCR beta chains were found to appear HLA-restricted, with HLA associations seemingly driven largely by CMV exposure. Correlated functional status among segregating V segments might reflect linkage disequilibrium, but an unknown experimental factor could not be ruled out. For the cohort, immune exposure information was limited to CMV serostatus. Because the 87-base-pair reads could not distinguish some IMGT-functional V segments, including TRBV6-2 and TRBV6-3, those segments were excluded. A further reported finding was that TCR beta sequences accurately predicted the HLA-A and HLA-B alleles for most subjects in the first cohort. The classifier was reported to diagnose cytomegalovirus status with high specificity and sensitivity in both the original cohort and the validation cohort. In a later genetic analysis, a missense DCLRE1C variant was associated with V-gene and J-gene trimming of TCR beta chains, and the association was replicated in an independent cohort. At a false discovery rate of 0.05, a later analysis linked fewer than 20,000 TCR beta sequences to specific HLA alleles. According to a later genetic analysis, donors in an Asian-associated ancestry cluster had fewer N-insertions in productive TCRs than the roughly 700-donor mean. A cluster of highly shared sequence variants was judged likely to be a technical artifact of the sequencing pipeline.

The library relied on the immunoSEQ multiplex PCR assay. For the multiplex PCR, a mixture combining 60 forward primers for TCR Vbeta segments and 13 reverse primers for TCR Jbeta segments was used. Amplification of the CDR3 region of rearranged TCR beta genes was performed with a multiplex PCR assay on genomic DNA. On the Illumina HiSeq System, the amplified TCR beta libraries were sequenced as 87-base-pair reads. The authors' pipeline ran thus. A later analysis tallied around 80 million unique TCR beta chains across the 666 repertoires, and around 10 million of those chains were shared by two or more donors. To remove PCR and sequencing errors, raw reads were error-corrected and collapsed into unique sequences using a nearest-neighbor algorithm that merged closely related sequences. To assign V, D and J gene segments, CDR3 sequences were aligned to IMGT reference sequences. For a sequence to be retained, a match of at least six nucleotides to both a V gene segment and a J gene segment was required. Rearrangements were called productive when the CDR3 lacked stop codons and stayed in frame with V and J; all others were non-productive. Following IMGT convention, CDR3 was defined as the stretch from the second conserved V-encoded cysteine to the conserved J-encoded phenylalanine. In an earlier analysis of 500 to 650 of the donors, sequences lacking an unambiguous match to a single V gene segment were excluded. An earlier analysis of fewer than 650 of the donors classified V segments as functional when productive rearrangements were above 56.7% and as segregating when the standard deviation between donors was above 5%. To diagnose cytomegalovirus status from the catalog of TCR beta chain sequences, a statistical classification framework was built. In a later analysis, TCR nucleotide sequences were compared against IMGT/GENE-DB human TR gene sequences so that V and J genes could be assigned. The TCRdist pipeline was used in a later analysis to assign CDR3 sequences and most-parsimonious VDJ recombination scenarios. In a later analysis, every TCR beta chain was defined by the combination of its CDR3 amino acid sequence and its V-gene family, and reads without a unique V-gene family were dropped. To address suspected cross-contamination and a sequencing artifact, a later analysis removed roughly 640 highly shared, low-generation-probability nucleotide sequences. In a later analysis, a clonal expansion index for each public chain was calculated from normalized within-repertoire ranks of inferred template counts. A later analysis computed generation probabilities with a VDJ recombination model fitted to out-of-frame rearrangements, and checked the results against IGoR. Hypergeometric tests were used in a later analysis to score TCR-TCR, TCR-HLA and TCR-CMV co-occurrence, with a repertoire-size bias correction applied to the TCR pairs. False discovery rates were estimated in a later analysis by permuting HLA or CMV assignments 20 times. In a later analysis, co-occurring TCRs were grouped with DBSCAN, and TCRdist sequence similarity was added when clustering was performed within HLA-allele-positive subsets. Repertoires with fewer than 30,000 or more than 120,000 public chains were left out of co-occurrence clustering, as were about 5 repertoires with anomalous nucleotide sharing. The table was pulled from immuneACCESS by TCRdb, which kept in-frame rearrangements only. Such tables lose some clones; where checked, under half of the loss comes from unresolved V genes, and the rest has no known cause. The DNA gave D and trimming, while V, J and clone size come from that table. Recorded for this sample are roughly 200,000 clones; just under 80% of them occurred a single time. 2.5% to 3% of the sample lies in the top ten.

From its cysteine to its phenylalanine, the CDR3 spans 16 amino acids. Just CDR3 DNA is preserved here, 48 bases in frame from base 1. The cohort comprised 710 or so healthy bone marrow donors. At the time of sampling, all cohort members were nominally healthy, though unrecorded immune exposures were likely present. The donor tested CMV seronegative and was one of the 352 seronegative cohort members. Every donor gave a peripheral blood sample, and the peripheral blood mononuclear cells from that sample were used for TCR beta sequencing. Genomic DNA extraction from the blood cell samples was performed with the Qiagen DNeasy Blood Extraction Kit.

This sequence was found in a female donor in good health and CMV-seronegative. The rearranged segments are TRBV21-1 and TRBJ2-7; the table calls TRBD1, which could not be checked here. TRBV21-1 counts as a pseudogene. Sample: PBMCs. In nucleotide form, the sequence is TGTGCCAGCAGCAAAGGACGCAGGGTAAGCTCCTACGAGCAGTACTTC. Protein translation: CASSKGRRVSSYEQYF.